The rows below give T cell receptor beta chains drawn from one sample of a study of T cell changes during pregnancy in multiple sclerosis. Sequencing used immunoSEQ multiplex PCR; TCRdb keeps in-frame clones, though not all of them. The table has around 30,000 clones, 90% to 95% seen once. The sequencing used CD8+ T cells from peripheral blood mononuclear cells, collected before pregnancy. These receptors were taken from a female donor with multiple sclerosis, enrolled in a pregnancy study. CDR3s include the opening cysteine and the closing phenylalanine or tryptophan. D genes are given only for firm matches. Only part of the rows carry a size: once, few, many, or a class if the clone is expanded.

D gene	V gene	clone size	J gene	CDR3 protein	CDR3 DNA
-	TRBV6-5	-	TRBJ2-7	CASSQGRGTYEQYF	TGTGCCAGCAGTCAGGGTAGGGGAACCTACGAGCAGTACTTC
TRBD1	TRBV9	-	TRBJ2-3	CASSLYSTGLADTQYF	TGTGCCAGCAGCCTCTACTCGACAGGGTTAGCAGATACGCAGTATTTT
-	TRBV7-9	-	TRBJ1-1	CATKTGTEAFF	TGTGCCACCAAAACAGGGACGGAAGCTTTCTTT
TRBD2	TRBV2	-	TRBJ2-1	CASTFSGTSGSNEQFF	TGTGCCAGCACCTTCTCTGGGACTAGCGGGAGCAATGAGCAGTTCTTC
-	TRBV2	few	TRBJ2-1	CASSGLVSYNEQFF	TGTGCCAGCAGTGGACTTGTGTCCTACAATGAGCAGTTCTTC
-	TRBV27	-	TRBJ1-5	CASSPYYTFRPSNQPQHF	TGTGCCAGCAGTCCCTACTACACATTTCGACCCAGCAATCAGCCCCAGCATTTT
TRBD1	TRBV7-9	-	TRBJ2-7	CASSRRTGLIYEQYF	TGTGCCAGCAGCCGCAGGACAGGGCTGATCTACGAGCAGTACTTC
-	TRBV2	once	TRBJ2-1	CASRWRAPDRPEQFF	TGTGCCAGCAGATGGCGGGCACCGGACAGACCCGAGCAGTTCTTC
-	TRBV29-1	-	TRBJ2-7	CSARQVTAYEQYF	TGCAGCGCCCGACAGGTAACCGCCTACGAGCAGTACTTC
-	TRBV13	-	TRBJ2-3	CASSSPPGDTQYF	TGTGCCAGCAGCAGCCCCCCGGGGGATACGCAGTATTTT
-	TRBV12-5	-	TRBJ2-5	CASRSQETQYF	TGTGCTAGTCGGTCCCAAGAGACCCAGTACTTC
TRBD2	TRBV4-1	-	TRBJ2-7	CASSQADSGAYEQYF	TGCGCCAGCAGCCAAGCGGATAGCGGGGCCTACGAGCAGTACTTC
TRBD1	TRBV27	-	TRBJ1-2	CASCDSGRGHGYTF	TGTGCCAGCTGTGACTCTGGCAGGGGGCACGGCTACACCTTC
TRBD1	TRBV28	few	TRBJ1-2	CASNLSPGQGFDGYTF	TGTGCCAGCAACCTCTCCCCGGGACAGGGATTCGATGGCTACACCTTC
TRBD2	TRBV7-9	-	TRBJ2-1	CASSRTSGMAGGQFF	TGTGCCAGCAGTAGGACTAGCGGGATGGCGGGGGGGCAGTTCTTC
TRBD1	TRBV27	-	TRBJ1-3	CASSLTGAGGNTIYF	TGTGCCAGCAGTTTGACAGGGGCAGGAGGAAACACCATATATTTT
TRBD1	TRBV5-4	once	TRBJ1-1	CASSPLPRGPEAFF	TGTGCCAGCAGCCCCCTCCCAAGGGGGCCTGAAGCTTTCTTT
-	TRBV19	-	TRBJ2-1	CASSSRSSNEQFF	TGTGCCAGTAGTAGCAGGTCCAGCAATGAGCAGTTCTTC
-	TRBV27	-	TRBJ1-2	CASTDGLSEGYTF	TGTGCCAGCACCGATGGACTTAGTGAGGGCTACACCTTC
-	TRBV5-1	-	TRBJ2-7	CASSLTTDVTYEQYF	TGCGCCAGCAGCCTGACTACCGACGTTACCTACGAGCAGTACTTC
-	TRBV6-1	-	TRBJ1-1	CASSQTRTEAFF	TGTGCCAGCAGTCAGACACGAACCGAAGCTTTCTTT
TRBD2	TRBV7-9	-	TRBJ2-7	CASSSSSGGRVYEQYF	TGTGCCAGCAGCTCCAGTAGTGGCGGGAGGGTCTACGAGCAGTACTTC
TRBD2	TRBV29-1	-	TRBJ2-1	CSAEGTSGPSYNEQFF	TGCAGCGCTGAGGGGACTAGCGGGCCCTCCTACAATGAGCAGTTCTTC
-	TRBV15	-	TRBJ1-2	CATYRVAYGYTF	TGTGCCACATACAGGGTGGCTTATGGCTACACCTTC
-	TRBV27	once	TRBJ2-7	CASSLGARYEQYF	TGTGCCAGCAGTCTGGGGGCGAGGTACGAGCAGTACTTC
-	TRBV6-5	-	TRBJ2-1	CASSYASSDSYNEQFF	TGTGCCAGCAGTTACGCATCTAGCGACTCCTACAATGAGCAGTTCTTC
-	TRBV5-1	-	TRBJ2-2	CASSLEGDAGELFF	TGCGCCAGCAGCTTGGAGGGGGACGCCGGGGAGCTGTTTTTT
TRBD1	TRBV7-9	few	TRBJ1-5	CASSSQGANQPQHF	TGTGCCAGCAGCTCACAGGGGGCCAATCAGCCCCAGCATTTT
TRBD2	TRBV15	once	TRBJ2-2	CATSPPDSGRYVANTGELFF	TGTGCCACCAGCCCGCCGGATAGCGGGAGATATGTAGCGAACACCGGGGAGCTGTTTTTT